This TCR beta chain stems from a study of T cells after yellow fever vaccination. General study points: It was a weaker secondary response, yet one that peaked faster, at day 5 versus 15. Subsequent booster samples again held most clones from primary vaccination (just under 98% CD4, about 90% CD8).

In regard to this clonotype: Antigen unknown.

The length of the CDR3 is 12 residues. Per germline, CDR1 ENHRY and CDR2 SYGVKD. The V end was cut by 3 bases, the J end by 10 bases, with 7 bases between. TCRdb independently ran MiXCR on the 5' RACE reads; one entry per CDR3 protein. The sample carries some 300,000 distinct CDR3 sequences, roughly 3.5% recorded once. The material sequenced was PBMCs, taken on the day of the yellow fever booster vaccination. The V and J genes are TRBV10-3 and TRBJ1-6; D uncertain. The TCR originated in a man younger than 30 who received the YFV17D yellow fever vaccine. The CDR3 sequence is CAISENFSPLHF. CDR3 DNA sequence: TGTGCCATCAGTGAAAATTTCTCACCCCTCCACTTT.